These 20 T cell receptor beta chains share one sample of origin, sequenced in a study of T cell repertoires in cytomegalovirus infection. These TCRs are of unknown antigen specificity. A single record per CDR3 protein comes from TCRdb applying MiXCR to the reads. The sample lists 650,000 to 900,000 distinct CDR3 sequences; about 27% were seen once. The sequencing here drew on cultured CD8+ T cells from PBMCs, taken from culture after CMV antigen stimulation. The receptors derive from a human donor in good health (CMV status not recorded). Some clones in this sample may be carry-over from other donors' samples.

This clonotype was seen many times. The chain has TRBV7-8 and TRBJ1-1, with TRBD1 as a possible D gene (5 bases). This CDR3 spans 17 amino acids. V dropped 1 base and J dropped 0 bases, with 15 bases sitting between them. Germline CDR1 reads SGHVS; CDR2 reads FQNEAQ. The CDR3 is CASSLGYRLTMNTEAFF. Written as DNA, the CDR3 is TGTGCCAGCAGCTTAGGGTACAGGCTTACAATGAACACTGAAGCTTTCTTT.

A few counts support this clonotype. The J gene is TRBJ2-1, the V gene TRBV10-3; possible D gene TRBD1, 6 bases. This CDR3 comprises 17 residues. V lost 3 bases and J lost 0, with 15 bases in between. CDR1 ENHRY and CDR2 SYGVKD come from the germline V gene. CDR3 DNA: TGTGCCATCAGTGAAACAGGGTCCTCTTCCTCCTACAATGAGCAGTTCTTC. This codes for CAISETGSSSSYNEQFF.

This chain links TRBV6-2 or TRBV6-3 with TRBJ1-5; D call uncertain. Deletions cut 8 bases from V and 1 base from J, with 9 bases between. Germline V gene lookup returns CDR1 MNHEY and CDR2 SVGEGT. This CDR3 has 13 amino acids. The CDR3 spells CASSVLSNQPQHF. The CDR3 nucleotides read TGTGCCAGCTCCGTTTTGAGCAATCAGCCCCAGCATTTT.

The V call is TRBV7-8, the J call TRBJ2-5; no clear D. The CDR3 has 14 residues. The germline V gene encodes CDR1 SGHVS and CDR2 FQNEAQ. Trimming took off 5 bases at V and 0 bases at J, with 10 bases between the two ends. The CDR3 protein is CASSPPLYQETQYF. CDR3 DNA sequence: TGTGCCAGCAGCCCCCCTCTGTACCAAGAGACCCAGTACTTC. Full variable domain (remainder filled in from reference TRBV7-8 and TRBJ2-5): GAGVSQSPRYKVAKRGQDVALRCDPISGHVSLFWYQQALGQGPEFLTYFQNEAQLDKSGLPSDRFFAERPEGSVSTLKIQRTQQEDSAVYLCASSPPLYQETQYFGPGTRLLVL.

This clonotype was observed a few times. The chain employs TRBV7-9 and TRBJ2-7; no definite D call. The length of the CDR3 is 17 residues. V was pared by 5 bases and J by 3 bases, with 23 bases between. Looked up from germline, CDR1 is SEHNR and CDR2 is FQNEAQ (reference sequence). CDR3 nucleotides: TGTGCCAGCAGCGTAGACGGTCCGGCCGCTCCTCTCTACGAGCAGTACGTC. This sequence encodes CASSVDGPAAPLYEQYV.

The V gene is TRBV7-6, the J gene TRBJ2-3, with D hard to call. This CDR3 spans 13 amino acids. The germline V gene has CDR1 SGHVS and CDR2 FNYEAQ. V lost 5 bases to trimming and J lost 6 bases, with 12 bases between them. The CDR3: CASSEISADTQYF. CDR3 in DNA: TGTGCCAGCAGCGAGATTTCGGCGGATACGCAGTATTTT.

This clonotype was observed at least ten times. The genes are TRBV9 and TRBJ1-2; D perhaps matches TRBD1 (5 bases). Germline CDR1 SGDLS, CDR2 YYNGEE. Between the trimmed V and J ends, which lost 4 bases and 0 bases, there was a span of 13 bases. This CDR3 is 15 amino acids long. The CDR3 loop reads CASSFRQTSNYGYTF. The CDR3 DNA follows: TGTGCCAGCAGCTTCCGACAGACTTCTAACTATGGCTACACCTTC.

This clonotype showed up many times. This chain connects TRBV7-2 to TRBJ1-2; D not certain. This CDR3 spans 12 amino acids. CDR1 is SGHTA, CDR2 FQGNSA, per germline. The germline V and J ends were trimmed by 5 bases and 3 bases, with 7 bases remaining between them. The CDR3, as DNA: TGTGCCAGCAGCGACCTAGACTATGGCTACACCTTC. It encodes CASSDLDYGYTF.

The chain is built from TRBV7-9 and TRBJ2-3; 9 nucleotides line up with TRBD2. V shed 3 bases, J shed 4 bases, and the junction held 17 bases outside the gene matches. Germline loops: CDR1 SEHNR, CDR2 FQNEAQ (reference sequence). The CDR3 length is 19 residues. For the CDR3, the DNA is TGTGCCAGCAGCTTTTTAGCGGGGGCCGGTTTTTTGGTCGCAGATACGCAGTATTTT. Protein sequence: CASSFLAGAGFLVADTQYF.

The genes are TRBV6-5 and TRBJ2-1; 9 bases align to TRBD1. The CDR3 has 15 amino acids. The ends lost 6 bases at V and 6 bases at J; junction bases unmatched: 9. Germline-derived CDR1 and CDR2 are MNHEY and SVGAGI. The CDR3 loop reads CASSRDRGSPNEQFF. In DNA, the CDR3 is TGTGCCAGCAGCCGCGACAGGGGGTCACCCAATGAGCAGTTCTTC.

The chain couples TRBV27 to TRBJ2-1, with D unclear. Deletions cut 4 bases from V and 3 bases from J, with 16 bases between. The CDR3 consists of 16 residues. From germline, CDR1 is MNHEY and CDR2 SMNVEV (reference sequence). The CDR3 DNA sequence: TGTGCCAGCAGTTCGGAGCTGTGGTCAGGCTACAATGAGCAGTTCTTC. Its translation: CASSSELWSGYNEQFF.

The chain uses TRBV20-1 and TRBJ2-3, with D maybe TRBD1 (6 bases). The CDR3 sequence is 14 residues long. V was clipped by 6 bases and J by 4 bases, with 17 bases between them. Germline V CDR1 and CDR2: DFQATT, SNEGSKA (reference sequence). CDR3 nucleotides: TGCAGTGCCACCGGGTACAGGGTTTCAGATACGCAGTATTTT. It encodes CSATGYRVSDTQYF.

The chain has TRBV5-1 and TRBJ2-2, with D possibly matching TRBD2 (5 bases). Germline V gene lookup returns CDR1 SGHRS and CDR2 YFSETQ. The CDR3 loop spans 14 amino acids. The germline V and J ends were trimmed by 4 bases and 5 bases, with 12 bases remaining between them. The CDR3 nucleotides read TGCGCCAGCAGCATCGGGGAAGGGACCGGGGAGCTGTTTTTT. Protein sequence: CASSIGEGTGELFF.

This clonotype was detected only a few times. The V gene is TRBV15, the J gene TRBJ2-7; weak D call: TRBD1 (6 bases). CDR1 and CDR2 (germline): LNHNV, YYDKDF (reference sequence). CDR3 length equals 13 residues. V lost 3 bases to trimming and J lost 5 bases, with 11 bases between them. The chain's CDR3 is CATSRKAGDEQYV. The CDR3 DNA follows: TGTGCCACCAGCAGGAAGGCAGGGGACGAGCAGTACGTC.

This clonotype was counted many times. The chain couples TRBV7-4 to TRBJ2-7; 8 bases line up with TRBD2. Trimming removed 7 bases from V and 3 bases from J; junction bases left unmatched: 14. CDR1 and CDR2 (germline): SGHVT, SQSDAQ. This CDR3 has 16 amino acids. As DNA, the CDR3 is TGTGCCAGCAACCTAGAAGAGCGGGGGAGTATCTACGAGCAGTACTTC. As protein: CASNLEERGSIYEQYF. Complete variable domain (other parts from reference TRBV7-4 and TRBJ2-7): GAGVSQSPRYKVAKRGRDVALRCDSISGHVTLYWYRQTLGQGSEVLTYSQSDAQRDKSGRPSGRFSAERPERSVSTLKIQRTEQGDSAVYLCASNLEERGSIYEQYFGPGTRLTVT.

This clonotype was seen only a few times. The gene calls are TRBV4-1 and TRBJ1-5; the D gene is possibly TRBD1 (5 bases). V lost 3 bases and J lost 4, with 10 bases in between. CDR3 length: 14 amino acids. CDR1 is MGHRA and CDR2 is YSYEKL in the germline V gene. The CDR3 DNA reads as TGCGCCAGCAGCCAGGGACGGTTTAATCAGCCCCAGCATTTT. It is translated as CASSQGRFNQPQHF.

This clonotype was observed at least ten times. CDR3 protein: CASSLASGVETQYF. Written as DNA, the CDR3 is TGTGCCAGCAGCTTAGCTAGCGGGGTAGAGACCCAGTACTTC. V usage is TRBV7-2 and J usage is TRBJ2-5, with 8 bases lining up with TRBD2. This CDR3 has 14 amino acids. The germline V gene encodes CDR1 SGHTA and CDR2 FQGNSA. The junction had 1 base not matched to a gene; V was cut back by 0 bases and J by 4 bases.

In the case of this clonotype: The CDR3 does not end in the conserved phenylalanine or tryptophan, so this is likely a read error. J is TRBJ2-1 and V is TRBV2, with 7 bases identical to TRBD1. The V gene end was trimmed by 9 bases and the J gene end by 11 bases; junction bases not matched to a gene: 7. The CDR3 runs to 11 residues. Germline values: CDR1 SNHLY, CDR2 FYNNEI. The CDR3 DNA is TGTGCCAGGACAACAGGGGATAAGCAGTTCGTC. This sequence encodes CARTTGDKQFV.

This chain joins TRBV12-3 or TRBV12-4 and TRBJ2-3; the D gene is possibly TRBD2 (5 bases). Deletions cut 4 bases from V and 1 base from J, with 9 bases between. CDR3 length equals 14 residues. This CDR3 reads CASSSTRGTDTQYF. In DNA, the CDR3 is TGTGCCAGCAGTTCAACGAGGGGCACAGATACGCAGTATTTT.

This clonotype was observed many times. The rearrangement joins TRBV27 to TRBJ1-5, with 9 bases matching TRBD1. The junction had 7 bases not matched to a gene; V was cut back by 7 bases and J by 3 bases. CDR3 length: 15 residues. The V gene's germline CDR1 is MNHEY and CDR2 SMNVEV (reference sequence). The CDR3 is CASTAGQGYNQPQHF. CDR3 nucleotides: TGTGCCAGCACCGCGGGACAGGGCTACAATCAGCCCCAGCATTTT.